The T cell receptor beta chain under discussion was sequenced for a study of a mutant IDH1 vaccine in newly diagnosed glioma. Study at large: There were eight vaccinations for patients, given in weeks 1, 3, 5, 7, 11, 15, 19 and 23.

Profiling relied on immunoSEQ multiplex PCR, and the TCRdb table lists in-frame clones only, not all of them. The top ten hold more than 5% of the sample, which has some 37,000 clones, about four fifths seen once. Trimming took 1 base from V and 9 from J; bases not matched to a gene: 6. The CDR3 covers 14 residues. Germline V gives CDR1 MNHNS, CDR2 SASEGT. Sample time point: week 5, during vaccination. Vaccinated patients received 300 ug of mutant IDH1 20-mer peptide per dose, with topical imiquimod. Remarks on this clone: What it binds is unknown.

This receptor was obtained from a man in his forties with glioma. The chain couples TRBV6-1 to TRBJ2-3, with 8 bases matching TRBD2. This specimen was PBMCs, taken from a glioma patient whose treatment included an IDH1 peptide vaccine. CDR3 DNA sequence: TGTGCCAGCAGTGAAGGGCGGGGGGAGGAGACGCAGTATTTT. Translated: CASSEGRGEETQYF.